This TCR beta chain was captured by sequencing in a study of cytomegalovirus exposure and HLA in healthy donors. Study background: Genetic ancestry analysis placed about 80% of the 300 to 400 donors that were genotyped in the Caucasian-associated cluster. Study results and caveats: Researchers left out some V segments, among them TRBV6-2 and TRBV6-3, as indistinguishable. The authors later found HLA-associated TCR beta chains more clonally expanded than equally common others.

The study ran its PCR with 60 Vbeta and 13 Jbeta primers. Sequenced by immunoSEQ multiplex PCR; TCRdb stores in-frame clones only, minus some. This sample has roughly 200,000 clones; around 77% occur once, and the top ten carry nearly 3%. In regard to this clone: Its antigen is as yet unknown.

V gave up 1 base and J gave up 3 bases; unmatched junction bases: 2. CDR3 length: 16 residues. Germline V lookup: CDR1 LNHDA, CDR2 SQIVND (reference sequence). The chain carries TRBV19 and TRBJ2-1; 11 positions agree with TRBD2. The clonotype comes from a woman in her 30s in good health and CMV-seronegative. Specimen: PBMCs. DNA of the CDR3: TGTGCCAGTAGTATAGGCGGGACTAGCGGCTACAATGAGCAGTTCTTC. Its protein product is CASSIGGTSGYNEQFF.